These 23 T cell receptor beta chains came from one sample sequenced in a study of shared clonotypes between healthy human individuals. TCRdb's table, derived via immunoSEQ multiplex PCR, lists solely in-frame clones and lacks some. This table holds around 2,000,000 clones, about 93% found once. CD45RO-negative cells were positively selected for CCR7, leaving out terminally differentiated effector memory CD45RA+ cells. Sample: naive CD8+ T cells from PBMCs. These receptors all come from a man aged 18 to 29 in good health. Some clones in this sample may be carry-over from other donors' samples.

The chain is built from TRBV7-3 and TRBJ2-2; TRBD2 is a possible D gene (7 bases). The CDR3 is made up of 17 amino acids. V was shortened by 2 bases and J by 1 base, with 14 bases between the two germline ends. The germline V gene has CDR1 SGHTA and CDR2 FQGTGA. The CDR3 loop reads CASSLRGALLNTGELFF. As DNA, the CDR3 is TGTGCCAGCAGCTTACGGGGGGCACTCCTGAACACCGGGGAGCTGTTTTTT.

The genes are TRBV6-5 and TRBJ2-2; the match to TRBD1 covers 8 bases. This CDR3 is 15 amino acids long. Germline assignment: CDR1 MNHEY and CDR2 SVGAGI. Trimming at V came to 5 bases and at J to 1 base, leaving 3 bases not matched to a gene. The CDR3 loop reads CASSAGTGNTGELFF. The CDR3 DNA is TGTGCCAGCAGTGCCGGGACAGGGAACACCGGGGAGCTGTTTTTT.

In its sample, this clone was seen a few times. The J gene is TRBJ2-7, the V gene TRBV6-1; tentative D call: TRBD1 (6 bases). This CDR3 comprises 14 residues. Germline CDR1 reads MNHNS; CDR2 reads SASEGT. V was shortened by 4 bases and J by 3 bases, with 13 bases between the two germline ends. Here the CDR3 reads CASSGLGAVYEQYF. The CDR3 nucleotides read TGTGCCAGCAGTGGTCTGGGGGCAGTCTACGAGCAGTACTTC.

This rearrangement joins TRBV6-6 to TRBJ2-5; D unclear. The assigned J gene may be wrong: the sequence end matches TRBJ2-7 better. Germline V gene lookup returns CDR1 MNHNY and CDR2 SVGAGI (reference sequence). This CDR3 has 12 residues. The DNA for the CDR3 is TGTGCCAGCAGTACCTCCTCCTACGAGCAGTACTTC. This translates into CASSTSSYEQYF.

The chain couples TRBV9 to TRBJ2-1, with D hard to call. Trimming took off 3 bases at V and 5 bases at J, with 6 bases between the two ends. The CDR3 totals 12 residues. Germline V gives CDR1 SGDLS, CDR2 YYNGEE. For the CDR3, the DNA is TGTGCCAGCAGCGCCAACGACAATGAGCAGTTCTTC. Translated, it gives CASSANDNEQFF.

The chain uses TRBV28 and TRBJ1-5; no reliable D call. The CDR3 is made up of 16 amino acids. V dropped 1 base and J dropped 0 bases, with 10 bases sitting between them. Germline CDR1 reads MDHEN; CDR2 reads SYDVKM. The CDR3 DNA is TGTGCCAGCAGTTTATACCCCGGTTATAGCAATCAGCCCCAGCATTTT. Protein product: CASSLYPGYSNQPQHF.

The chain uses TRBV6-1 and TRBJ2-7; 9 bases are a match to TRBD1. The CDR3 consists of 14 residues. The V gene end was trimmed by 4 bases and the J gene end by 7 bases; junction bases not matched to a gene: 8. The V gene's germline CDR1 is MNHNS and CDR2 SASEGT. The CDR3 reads CASSARDRVGEQYF. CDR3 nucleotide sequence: TGTGCCAGCAGTGCCCGGGACAGGGTCGGGGAGCAGTACTTC.

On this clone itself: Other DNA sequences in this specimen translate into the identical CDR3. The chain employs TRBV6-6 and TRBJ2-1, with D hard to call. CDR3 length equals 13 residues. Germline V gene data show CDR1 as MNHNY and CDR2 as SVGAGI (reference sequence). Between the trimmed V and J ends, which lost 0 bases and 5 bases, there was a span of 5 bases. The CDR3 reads CASSYSADNEQFF. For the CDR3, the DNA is TGTGCCAGCAGTTACTCGGCGGACAATGAGCAGTTCTTC.

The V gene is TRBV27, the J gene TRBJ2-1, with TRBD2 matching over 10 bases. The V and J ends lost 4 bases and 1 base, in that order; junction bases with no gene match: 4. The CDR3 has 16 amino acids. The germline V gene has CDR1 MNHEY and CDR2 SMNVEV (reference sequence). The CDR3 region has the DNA TGTGCCAGCAGTTACGATAGCGGGAGGTCCTACAATGAGCAGTTCTTC. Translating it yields CASSYDSGRSYNEQFF.

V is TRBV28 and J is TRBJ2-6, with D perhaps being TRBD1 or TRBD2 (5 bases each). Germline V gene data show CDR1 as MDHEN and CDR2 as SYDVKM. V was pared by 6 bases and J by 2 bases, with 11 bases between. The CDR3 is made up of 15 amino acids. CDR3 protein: CASRPRGAGANVLTF. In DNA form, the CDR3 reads TGTGCCAGCAGACCAAGGGGAGCTGGGGCCAACGTCCTGACTTTC.

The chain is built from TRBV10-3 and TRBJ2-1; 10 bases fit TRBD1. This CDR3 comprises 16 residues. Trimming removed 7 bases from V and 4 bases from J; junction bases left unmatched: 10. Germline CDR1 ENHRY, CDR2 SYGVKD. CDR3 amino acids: CAIKIGGQGPYNEQFF. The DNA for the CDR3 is TGTGCCATCAAAATTGGGGGACAGGGGCCTTACAATGAGCAGTTCTTC.

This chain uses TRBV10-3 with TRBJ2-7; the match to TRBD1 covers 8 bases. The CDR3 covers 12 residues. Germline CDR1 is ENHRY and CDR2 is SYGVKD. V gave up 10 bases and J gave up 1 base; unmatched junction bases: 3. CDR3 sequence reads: CASGQGSYEQYF. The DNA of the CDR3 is TGTGCCAGCGGACAGGGTTCCTACGAGCAGTACTTC.

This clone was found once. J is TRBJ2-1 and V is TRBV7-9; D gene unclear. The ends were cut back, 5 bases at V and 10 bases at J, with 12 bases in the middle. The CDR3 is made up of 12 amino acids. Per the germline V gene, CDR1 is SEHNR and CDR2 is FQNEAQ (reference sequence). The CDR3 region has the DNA TGTGCCAGCAGCCCGCCAACCAGGGAGCAGTTCTTC. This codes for CASSPPTREQFF.

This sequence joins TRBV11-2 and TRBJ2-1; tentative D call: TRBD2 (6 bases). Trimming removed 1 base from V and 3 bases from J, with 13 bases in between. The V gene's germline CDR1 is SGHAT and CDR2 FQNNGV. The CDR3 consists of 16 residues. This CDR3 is CASSLVLSGYYNEQFF. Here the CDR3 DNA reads TGTGCCAGCAGCTTAGTCCTTAGCGGCTACTACAATGAGCAGTTCTTC.

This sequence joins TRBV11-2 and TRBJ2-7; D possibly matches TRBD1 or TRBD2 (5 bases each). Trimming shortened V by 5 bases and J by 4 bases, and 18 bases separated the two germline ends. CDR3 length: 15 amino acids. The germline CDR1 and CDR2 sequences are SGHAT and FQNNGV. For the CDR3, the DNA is TGTGCCAGCAGCGGCTACGGGACGGAAGATTACGAGCAGTACTTC. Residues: CASSGYGTEDYEQYF.

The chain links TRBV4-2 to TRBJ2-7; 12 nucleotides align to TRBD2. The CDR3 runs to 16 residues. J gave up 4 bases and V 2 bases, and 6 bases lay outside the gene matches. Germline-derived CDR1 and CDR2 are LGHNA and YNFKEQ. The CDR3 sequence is CASSQTGLAGSYEQYF. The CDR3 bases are TGTGCCAGCAGCCAAACCGGACTAGCGGGATCTTACGAGCAGTACTTC.

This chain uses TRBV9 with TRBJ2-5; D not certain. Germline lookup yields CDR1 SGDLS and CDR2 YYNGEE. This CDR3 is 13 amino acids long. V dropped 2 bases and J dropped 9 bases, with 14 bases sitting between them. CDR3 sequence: CASSVGTDRAQYF. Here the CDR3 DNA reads TGTGCCAGCAGCGTCGGCACCGACCGAGCCCAGTACTTC.

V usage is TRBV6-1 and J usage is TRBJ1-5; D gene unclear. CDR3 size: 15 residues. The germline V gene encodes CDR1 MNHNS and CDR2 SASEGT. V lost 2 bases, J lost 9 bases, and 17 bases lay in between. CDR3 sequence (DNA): TGTGCCAGCAGTGAAATTGTGGACCGGTTGCGGCCCCAGCATTTT. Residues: CASSEIVDRLRPQHF.

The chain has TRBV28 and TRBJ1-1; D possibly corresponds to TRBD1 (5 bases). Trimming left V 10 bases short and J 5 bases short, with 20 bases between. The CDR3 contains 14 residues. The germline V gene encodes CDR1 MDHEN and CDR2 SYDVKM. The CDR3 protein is CATRGTSGSTEAFF. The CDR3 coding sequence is TGTGCCACACGAGGGACCTCCGGAAGTACTGAAGCTTTCTTT. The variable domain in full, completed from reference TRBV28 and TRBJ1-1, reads DVKVTQSSRYLVKRTGEKVFLECVQDMDHENMFWYRQDPGLGLRLIYFSYDVKMKEKGDIPEGYSVSREKKERFSLILESASTNQTSMYLCATRGTSGSTEAFFGQGTRLTVV.

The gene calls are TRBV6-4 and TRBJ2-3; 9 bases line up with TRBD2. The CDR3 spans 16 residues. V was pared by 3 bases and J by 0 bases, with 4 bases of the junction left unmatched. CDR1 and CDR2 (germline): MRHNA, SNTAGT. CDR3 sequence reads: CASSELSGGSTDTQYF. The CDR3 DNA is TGTGCCAGCAGTGAACTTAGCGGGGGTAGCACAGATACGCAGTATTTT.

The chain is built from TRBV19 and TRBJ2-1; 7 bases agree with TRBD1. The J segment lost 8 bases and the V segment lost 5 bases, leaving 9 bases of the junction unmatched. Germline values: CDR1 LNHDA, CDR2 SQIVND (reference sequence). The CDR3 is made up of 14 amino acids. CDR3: CASSDRDVRDEQFF. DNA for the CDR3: TGTGCCAGTAGTGACAGGGATGTACGAGATGAGCAGTTCTTC.

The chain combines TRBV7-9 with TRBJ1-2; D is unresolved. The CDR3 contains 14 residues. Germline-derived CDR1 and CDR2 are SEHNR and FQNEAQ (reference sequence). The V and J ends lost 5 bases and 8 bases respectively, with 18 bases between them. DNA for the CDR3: TGTGCCAGCAGCCGACCTGGACGGTTTGAGGGCTACACCTTC. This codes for CASSRPGRFEGYTF.

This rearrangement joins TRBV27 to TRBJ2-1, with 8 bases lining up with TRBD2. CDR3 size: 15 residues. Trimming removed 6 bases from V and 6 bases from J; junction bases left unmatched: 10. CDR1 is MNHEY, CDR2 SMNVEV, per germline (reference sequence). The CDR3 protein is CASRELAVGRNEQFF. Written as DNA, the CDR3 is TGTGCCAGCAGAGAACTAGCGGTGGGCCGCAATGAGCAGTTCTTC.